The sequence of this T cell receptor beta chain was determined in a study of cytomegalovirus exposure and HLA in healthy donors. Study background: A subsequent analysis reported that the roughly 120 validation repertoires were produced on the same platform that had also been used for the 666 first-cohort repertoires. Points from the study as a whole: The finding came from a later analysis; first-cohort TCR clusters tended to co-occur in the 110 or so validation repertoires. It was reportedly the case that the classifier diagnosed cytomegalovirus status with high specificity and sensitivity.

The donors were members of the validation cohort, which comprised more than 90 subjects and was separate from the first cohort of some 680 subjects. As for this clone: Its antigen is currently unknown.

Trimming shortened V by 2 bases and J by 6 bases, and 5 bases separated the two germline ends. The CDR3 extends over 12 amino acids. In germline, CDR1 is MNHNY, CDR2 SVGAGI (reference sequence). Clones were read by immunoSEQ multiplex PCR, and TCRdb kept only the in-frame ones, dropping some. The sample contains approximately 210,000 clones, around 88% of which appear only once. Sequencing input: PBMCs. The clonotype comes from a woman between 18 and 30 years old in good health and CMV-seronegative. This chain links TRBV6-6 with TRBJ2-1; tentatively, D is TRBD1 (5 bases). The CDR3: CASSYQGNEQFF. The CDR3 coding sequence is TGTGCCAGCAGTTACCAGGGCAATGAGCAGTTCTTC.